The present T cell receptor beta chain was sequenced within a study of neurological immune-mediated disorders. The study's findings and limits: Patients with HTLV-1-associated myelopathy had the highest level of TCR clonal expansion, whereas patients with multiple sclerosis had the lowest level, falling beneath the level found in healthy controls.

Germline CDR1 SGHTA, CDR2 FQGNSA. The trim removed 5 bases at V and 6 bases at J, leaving 6 bases unmatched. The CDR3 totals 15 residues. This clonotype was detected many times. Antigen specificity is unknown. TCRdb reprocessed the 5' RACE reads via MiXCR and lists one record per CDR3 protein. This table holds more than 50,000 distinct CDR3 sequences, roughly an eighth found once. A blood bank in Maryland, USA, provided the volunteers who served as healthy controls. The starting material, 2 million PBMCs stored at -80 C, gave rise to the unsorted libraries. This clonotype originated in a man aged 60 to 69 in good health. The J gene is TRBJ2-7, the V gene TRBV7-2; 14 nucleotides match TRBD2. The specimen sequenced was PBMCs. DNA of the CDR3: TGTGCCAGCAGCCGAATTGGGACTAGCGGGAGCGAGCAGTACTTC. Translating gives CASSRIGTSGSEQYF.